This T cell receptor (beta chain) emerged from a study of tumor-infiltrating lymphocytes in localized non-small cell lung cancer. At the level of the study: Some samples were collected after neoadjuvant chemotherapy; smokers, never-smokers and several histologies were included.

Remarks on this clone: Antigen: not known.

Data came from immunoSEQ multiplex PCR; TCRdb stores just in-frame clones and leaves some out. The sample holds about 13,000 clones; roughly 80% are singletons and the top ten take 13% to 15%. Study-wide findings and caveats: TCR sequencing covered a subset of patients with enough tissue. TCRbeta sequencing showed higher T cell infiltration in tumors than uninvolved lung.

The V gene's germline CDR1 is SGHDT and CDR2 YYEEEE. This CDR3 spans 15 amino acids. V lost 1 base and J lost 1, with 11 bases in between. The source material was uninvolved lung tissue not adjacent to the tumor. The V and J genes are TRBV5-6 and TRBJ1-1; D gene ambiguous. This TCR came from a human donor with non-small cell lung cancer. The CDR3 protein is CASSLSGIWNTEAFF. CDR3 nucleotides: TGTGCCAGCAGCTTGTCGGGGATTTGGAACACTGAAGCTTTCTTT.